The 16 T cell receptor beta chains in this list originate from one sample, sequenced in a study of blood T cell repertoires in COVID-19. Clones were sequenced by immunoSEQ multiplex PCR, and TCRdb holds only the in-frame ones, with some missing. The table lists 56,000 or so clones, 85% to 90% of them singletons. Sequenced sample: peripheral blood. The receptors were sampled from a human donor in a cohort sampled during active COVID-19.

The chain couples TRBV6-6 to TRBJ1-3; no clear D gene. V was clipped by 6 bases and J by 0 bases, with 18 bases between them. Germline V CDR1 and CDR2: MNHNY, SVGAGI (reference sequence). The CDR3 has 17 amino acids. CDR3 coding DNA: TGTGCCAGCAGCCGAAGCGGGAATTTTGCCTCTGGAAACACCATATATTTT. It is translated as CASSRSGNFASGNTIYF.

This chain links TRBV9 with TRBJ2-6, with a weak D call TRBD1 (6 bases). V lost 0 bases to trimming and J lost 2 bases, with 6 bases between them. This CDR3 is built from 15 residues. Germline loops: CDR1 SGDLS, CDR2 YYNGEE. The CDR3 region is CASSVAGAGANVLTF. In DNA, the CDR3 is TGTGCCAGCAGCGTAGCAGGGGCTGGGGCCAACGTCCTGACTTTC.

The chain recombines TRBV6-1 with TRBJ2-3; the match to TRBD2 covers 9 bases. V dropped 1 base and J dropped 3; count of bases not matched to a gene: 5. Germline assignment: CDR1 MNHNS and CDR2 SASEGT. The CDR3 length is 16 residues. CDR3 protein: CASSEVAGVGTDTQYF. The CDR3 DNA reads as TGTGCCAGCAGTGAAGTAGCGGGAGTTGGGACAGATACGCAGTATTTT.

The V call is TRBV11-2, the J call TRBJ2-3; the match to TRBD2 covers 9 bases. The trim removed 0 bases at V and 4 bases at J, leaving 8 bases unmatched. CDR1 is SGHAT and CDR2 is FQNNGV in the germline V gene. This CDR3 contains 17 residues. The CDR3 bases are TGTGCCAGCAGCTTAGAGAGGGCTAGCGGGACTGCAGATACGCAGTATTTT. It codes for CASSLERASGTADTQYF.

The CDR3: CSAPGTGEAFF. The CDR3 DNA reads TGCAGTGCTCCCGGGACAGGGGAAGCTTTCTTT. The genes are TRBV20-1 and TRBJ1-1; 9 nucleotides align to TRBD1. The germline V gene has CDR1 DFQATT and CDR2 SNEGSKA (reference sequence). The CDR3 has 11 amino acids. Trimming cost V 5 bases and J 8 bases; bases outside gene matches: 3.

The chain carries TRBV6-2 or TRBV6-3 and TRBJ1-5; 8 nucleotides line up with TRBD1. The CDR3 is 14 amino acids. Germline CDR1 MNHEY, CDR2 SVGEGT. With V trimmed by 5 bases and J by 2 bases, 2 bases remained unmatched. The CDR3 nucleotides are TGTGCCAGCAGTACAGGGGGGCGCAATCAGCCCCAGCATTTT. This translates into CASSTGGRNQPQHF.

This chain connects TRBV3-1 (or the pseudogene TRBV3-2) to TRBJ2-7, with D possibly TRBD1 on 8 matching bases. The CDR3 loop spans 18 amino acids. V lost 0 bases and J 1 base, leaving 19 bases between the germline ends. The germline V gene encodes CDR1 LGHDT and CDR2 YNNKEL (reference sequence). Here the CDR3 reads CASSQERGPGQVSYEQYF. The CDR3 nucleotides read TGTGCCAGCAGCCAAGAGCGGGGGCCGGGACAGGTATCCTACGAGCAGTACTTC.

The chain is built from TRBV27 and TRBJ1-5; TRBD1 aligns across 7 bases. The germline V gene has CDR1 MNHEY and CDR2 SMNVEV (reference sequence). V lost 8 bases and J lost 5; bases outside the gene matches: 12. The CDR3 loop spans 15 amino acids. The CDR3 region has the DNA TGTGCCAGCCGAATTACCGGGACAGTAGATCAGCCCCAGCATTTT. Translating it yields CASRITGTVDQPQHF.

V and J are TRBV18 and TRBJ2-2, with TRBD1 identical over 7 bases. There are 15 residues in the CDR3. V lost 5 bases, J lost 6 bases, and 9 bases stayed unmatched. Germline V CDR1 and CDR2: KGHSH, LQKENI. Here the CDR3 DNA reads TGTGCCAGCTCAACCCGACAGGGACGGGCCGGGGAGCTGTTTTTT. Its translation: CASSTRQGRAGELFF.

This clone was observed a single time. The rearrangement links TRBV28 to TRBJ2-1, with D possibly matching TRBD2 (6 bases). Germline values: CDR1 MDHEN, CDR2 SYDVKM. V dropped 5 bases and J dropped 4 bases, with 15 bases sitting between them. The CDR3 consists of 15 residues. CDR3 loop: CASSPGSLDYNEQFF. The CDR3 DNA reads TGTGCCAGCAGTCCCGGGAGTCTCGATTACAATGAGCAGTTCTTC.

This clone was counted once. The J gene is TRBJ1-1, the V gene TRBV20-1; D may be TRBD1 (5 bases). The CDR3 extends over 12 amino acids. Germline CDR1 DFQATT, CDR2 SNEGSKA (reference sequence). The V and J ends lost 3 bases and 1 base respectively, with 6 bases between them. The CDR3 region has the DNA TGCAGTGCTAGTCAGGGGAACACTGAAGCTTTCTTT. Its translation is CSASQGNTEAFF.

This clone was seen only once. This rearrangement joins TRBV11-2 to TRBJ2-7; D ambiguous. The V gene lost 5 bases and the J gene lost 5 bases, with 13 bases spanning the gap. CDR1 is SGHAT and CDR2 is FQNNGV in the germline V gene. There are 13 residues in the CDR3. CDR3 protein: CASSTANRDEQYF. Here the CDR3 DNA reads TGTGCCAGCAGCACAGCCAACAGAGACGAGCAGTACTTC.

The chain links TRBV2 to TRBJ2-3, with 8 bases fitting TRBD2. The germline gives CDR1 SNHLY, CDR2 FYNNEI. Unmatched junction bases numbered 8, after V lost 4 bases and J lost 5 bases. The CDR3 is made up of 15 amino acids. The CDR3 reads CASSAISAGGDTQYF. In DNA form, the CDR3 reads TGTGCCAGCAGTGCCATTAGCGCGGGAGGAGATACGCAGTATTTT.

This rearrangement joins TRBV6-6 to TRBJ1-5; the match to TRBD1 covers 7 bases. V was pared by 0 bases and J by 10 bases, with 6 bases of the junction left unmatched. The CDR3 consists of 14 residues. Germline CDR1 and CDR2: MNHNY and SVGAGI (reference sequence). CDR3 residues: CASSYSTGYGPQHF. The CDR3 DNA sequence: TGTGCCAGCAGTTACTCGACAGGGTATGGACCCCAGCATTTT.

CDR3 region: CASGGNQPQHF. CDR3 DNA sequence: TGTGCCAGCGGCGGAAATCAGCCCCAGCATTTT. This chain joins TRBV2 and TRBJ1-5; no clear D. Germline V CDR1 and CDR2: SNHLY, FYNNEI. V lost 8 bases to trimming and J lost 4 bases, with 6 bases between them. The CDR3 contains 11 residues.

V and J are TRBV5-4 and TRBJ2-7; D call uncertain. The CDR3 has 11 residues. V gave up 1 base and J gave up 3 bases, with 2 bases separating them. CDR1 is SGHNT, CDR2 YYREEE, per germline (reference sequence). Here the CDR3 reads CASSLYYEQYF. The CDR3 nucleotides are TGTGCCAGCAGCTTGTACTACGAGCAGTACTTC.